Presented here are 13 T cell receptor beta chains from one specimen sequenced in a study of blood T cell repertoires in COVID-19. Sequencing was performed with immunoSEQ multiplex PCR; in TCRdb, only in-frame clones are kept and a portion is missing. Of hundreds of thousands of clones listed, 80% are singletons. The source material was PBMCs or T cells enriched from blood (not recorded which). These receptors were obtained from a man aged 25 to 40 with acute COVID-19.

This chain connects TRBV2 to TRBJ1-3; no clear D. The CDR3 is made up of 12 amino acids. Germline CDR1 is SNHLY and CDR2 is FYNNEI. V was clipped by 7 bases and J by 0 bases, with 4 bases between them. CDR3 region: CASTSSGNTIYF. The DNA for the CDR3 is TGTGCCAGCACGAGCTCTGGAAACACCATATATTTT.

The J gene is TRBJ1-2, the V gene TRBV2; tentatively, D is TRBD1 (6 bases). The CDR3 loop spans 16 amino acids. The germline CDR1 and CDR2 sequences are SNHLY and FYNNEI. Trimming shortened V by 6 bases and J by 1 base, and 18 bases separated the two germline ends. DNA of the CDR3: TGTGCCAGCAGGCGAAGCCGGGACAACAATAACTATGGCTACACCTTC. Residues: CASRRSRDNNNYGYTF.

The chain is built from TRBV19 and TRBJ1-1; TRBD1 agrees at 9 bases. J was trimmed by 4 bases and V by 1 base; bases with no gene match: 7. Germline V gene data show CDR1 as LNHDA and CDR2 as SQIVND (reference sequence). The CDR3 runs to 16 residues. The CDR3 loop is CASSIGTGVLVTEAFF. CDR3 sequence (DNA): TGTGCCAGTAGTATAGGGACAGGGGTCTTGGTCACTGAAGCTTTCTTT.

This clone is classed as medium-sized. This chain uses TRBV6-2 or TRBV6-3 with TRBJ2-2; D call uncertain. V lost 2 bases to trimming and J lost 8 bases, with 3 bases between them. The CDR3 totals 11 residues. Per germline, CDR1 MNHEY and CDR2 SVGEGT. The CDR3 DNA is TGTGCCAGCAGTTACCCTGGGGAGCTGTTTTTT. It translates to CASSYPGELFF.

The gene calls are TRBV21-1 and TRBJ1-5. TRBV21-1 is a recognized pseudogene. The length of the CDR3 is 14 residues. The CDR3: CASSKVGSNQPQHF. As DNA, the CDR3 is TGTGCCAGCAGCAAAGTGGGGAGTAATCAGCCCCAGCATTTT.

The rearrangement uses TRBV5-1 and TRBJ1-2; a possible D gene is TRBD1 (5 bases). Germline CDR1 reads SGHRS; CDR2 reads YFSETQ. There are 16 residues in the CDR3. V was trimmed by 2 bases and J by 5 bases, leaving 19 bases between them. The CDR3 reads CASSFDSFLPLYGYTF. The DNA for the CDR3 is TGCGCCAGCAGCTTCGACAGCTTCCTCCCGTTGTATGGCTACACCTTC.

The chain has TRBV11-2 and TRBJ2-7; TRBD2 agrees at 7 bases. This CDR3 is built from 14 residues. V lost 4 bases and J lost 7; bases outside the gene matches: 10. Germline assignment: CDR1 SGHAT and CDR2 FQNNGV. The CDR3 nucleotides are TGTGCCAGCAGCTCCTTCGGCTCAGCGGGGGAGCAGTACTTC. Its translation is CASSSFGSAGEQYF.

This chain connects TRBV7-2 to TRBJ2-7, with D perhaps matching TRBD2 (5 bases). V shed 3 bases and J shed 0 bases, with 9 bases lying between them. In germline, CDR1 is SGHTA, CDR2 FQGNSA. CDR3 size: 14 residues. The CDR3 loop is CASSFGLLSYEQYF. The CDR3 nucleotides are TGTGCCAGCAGCTTCGGACTCCTCTCCTACGAGCAGTACTTC.

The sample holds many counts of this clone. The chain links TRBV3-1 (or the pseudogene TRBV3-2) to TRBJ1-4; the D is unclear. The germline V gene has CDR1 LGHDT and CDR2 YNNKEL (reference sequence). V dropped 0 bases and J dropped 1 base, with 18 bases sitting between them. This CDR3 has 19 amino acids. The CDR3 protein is CASSQDGVLGGVTNEKLFF. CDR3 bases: TGTGCCAGCAGCCAAGATGGGGTTTTGGGCGGGGTAACTAATGAAAAACTGTTTTTT.

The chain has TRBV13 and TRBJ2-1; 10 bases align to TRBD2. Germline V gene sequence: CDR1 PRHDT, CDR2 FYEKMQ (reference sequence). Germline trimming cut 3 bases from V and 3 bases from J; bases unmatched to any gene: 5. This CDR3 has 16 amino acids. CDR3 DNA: TGTGCCAGCAGCTTGGTAACTAGCGGGGTCTACAATGAGCAGTTCTTC. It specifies CASSLVTSGVYNEQFF.

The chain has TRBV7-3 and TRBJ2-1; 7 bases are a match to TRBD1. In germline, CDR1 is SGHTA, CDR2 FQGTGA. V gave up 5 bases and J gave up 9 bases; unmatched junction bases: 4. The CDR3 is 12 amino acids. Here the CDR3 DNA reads TGTGCCAGCAGCAGGGGGCCTGGTGAGCAGTTCTTC. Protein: CASSRGPGEQFF.

The CDR3 here is CASSPRGGPLGANVLTF. The DNA for the CDR3 is TGTGCCAGCAGCCCGCGGGGGGGCCCGCTCGGGGCCAACGTCCTGACTTTC. The chain carries TRBV7-3 and TRBJ2-6; 9 bases line up with TRBD2. V lost 5 bases and J lost 4; bases outside the gene matches: 9. Germline assignment: CDR1 SGHTA and CDR2 FQGTGA. The CDR3 is 17 residues long. The whole variable domain, filled in from reference TRBV7-3 and TRBJ2-6, reads GAGVSQTPSNKVTEKGKYVELRCDPISGHTALYWYRQSLGQGPEFLIYFQGTGAADDSGLPNDRFFAVRPEGSVSTLKIQRTERGDSAVYLCASSPRGGPLGANVLTFGAGSRLTVL.

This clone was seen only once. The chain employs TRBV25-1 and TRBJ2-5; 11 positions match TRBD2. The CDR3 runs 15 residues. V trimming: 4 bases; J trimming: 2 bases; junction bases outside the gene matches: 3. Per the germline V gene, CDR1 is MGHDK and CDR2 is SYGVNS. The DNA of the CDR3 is TGTGCCAGCAGTGGGGGACTAGCGGATCAAGAGACCCAGTACTTC. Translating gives CASSGGLADQETQYF.